This TCR beta chain originates from a study of T cell repertoires in cytomegalovirus infection. Overall study context: Use of recently identified HLA-C-restricted and well-studied HLA-B-restricted CMV epitopes was part of the study. Public signatures in TCR beta pointed to CMV infection and matching HLA type. Study results and caveats: HLA-C-restricted TCR beta clonotypes specific for CMV led the ex vivo response. CMV carriers having the relevant HLA were flagged by cumulative public TCR beta family frequency.

V gave up 10 bases and J gave up 0 bases, with 7 bases separating them. The CDR3 has 11 residues. Germline lookup yields CDR1 MNHGY and CDR2 SAAAGT. With regard to this clonotype: What it binds is not known.

One entry per CDR3 protein, called by TCRdb with MiXCR from the reads. The sample includes fewer than 1,000,000 distinct CDR3 sequences, less than 35% of them seen just once. This receptor was identified in a human donor in good health (CMV status not recorded). Some clones in this sample may be carry-over from other donors' samples. The V gene is TRBV6-8, the J gene TRBJ2-7, with D possibly being TRBD1 (6 bases). The material was cultured CD8+ T cells from PBMCs, obtained from culture after CMV antigen stimulation. DNA for the CDR3: TGTGCCACAGGGGTCTCCTACGAGCAGTACTTC. Translating it yields CATGVSYEQYF.